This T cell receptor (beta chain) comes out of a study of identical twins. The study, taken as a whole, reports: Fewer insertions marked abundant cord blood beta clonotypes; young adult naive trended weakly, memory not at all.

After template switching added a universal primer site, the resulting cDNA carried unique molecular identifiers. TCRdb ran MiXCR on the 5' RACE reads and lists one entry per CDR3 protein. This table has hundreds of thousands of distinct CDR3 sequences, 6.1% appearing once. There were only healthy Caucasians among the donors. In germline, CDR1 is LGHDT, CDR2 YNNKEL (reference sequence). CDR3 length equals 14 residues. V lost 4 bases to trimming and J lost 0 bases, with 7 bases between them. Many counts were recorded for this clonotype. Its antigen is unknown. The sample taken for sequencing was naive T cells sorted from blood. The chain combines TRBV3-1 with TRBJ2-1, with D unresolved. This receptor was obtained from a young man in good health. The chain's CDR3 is CASSLYNSYNEQFF. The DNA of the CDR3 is TGTGCCAGCAGCCTTTACAACTCCTACAATGAGCAGTTCTTC.